These T cell receptor beta chains were read from a single sample in a study of PD-1 blockade in classical Hodgkin lymphoma. TCRdb keeps only in-frame clones here, not all; method: immunoSEQ multiplex PCR. The table has roughly 20,000 clones, about four fifths seen once. The specimen comprised CD8+ T cells from blood, sampled before the fourth cycle of nivolumab. These receptors all come from a human donor with classical Hodgkin lymphoma. Both conserved end residues are part of each CDR3. D genes are given only for firm matches. The size of a clone is reported for some rows only, either as once, few or many, or as a class for expanded clones.

v_gene	d_gene	abundance	j_gene	CDR3aa	CDR3nt
TRBV21-1	NA	NA	TRBJ1-1	CASSNVPLGYTEAFF	TGTGCCAGCAGCAACGTCCCGCTGGGATATACTGAAGCTTTCTTT
TRBV5-1	NA	NA	TRBJ2-3	CASAPPIARADTQYF	TGCGCCAGCGCCCCTCCCATAGCGAGGGCAGATACGCAGTATTTT
TRBV11-2	TRBD2	NA	TRBJ2-7	CASSLAAGAYEQYF	TGTGCCAGCAGCTTAGCGGCGGGGGCCTACGAGCAGTACTTC
TRBV7-9	NA	NA	TRBJ1-1	CASSLEGGYNTEAFF	TGTGCCAGCAGCTTAGAGGGGGGGTATAACACTGAAGCTTTCTTT
TRBV5-6	NA	few	TRBJ2-1	CASSFLGSRGDEQFF	TGTGCCAGCAGCTTCCTGGGCTCACGAGGGGATGAGCAGTTCTTC
TRBV11-2	TRBD1	NA	TRBJ1-2	CASSGDRGRGYTF	TGTGCCAGCAGCGGGGACAGGGGGCGAGGCTACACCTTC
TRBV25-1	NA	NA	TRBJ1-1	CASSEAGTEAFF	TGTGCCAGCAGTGAAGCGGGTACTGAAGCTTTCTTT
TRBV9	TRBD1	NA	TRBJ1-2	CASTPGQGVFNYGYTF	TGTGCCAGTACTCCGGGACAGGGGGTCTTTAACTATGGCTACACCTTC
TRBV6-5	NA	NA	TRBJ1-1	CASSYGLGTEAFF	TGTGCCAGCAGTTACGGATTAGGGACTGAAGCTTTCTTT
TRBV19	NA	few	TRBJ1-2	CASSIGQVFYGYTF	TGTGCCAGTAGTATAGGACAAGTCTTCTATGGCTACACCTTC